This T cell receptor beta chain was identified during a study of T cells in Graves' hyperthyroidism and ophthalmopathy. Amplified TCR beta CDR3 regions derived from RNA transcripts. First-round RT-PCR of the TCR CDR3 relied on the HTBI primer set. TCRdb re-called the multiplex PCR reads through MiXCR, storing one row per CDR3 protein. The sample contains about 200,000 distinct CDR3 sequences, 17% of which appear only once. Study-wide points: Among clonotypes expanded in thyroid above 0.001, most were also found in blood.

The hyperthyroidism was newly diagnosed and had lasted under 2 months; the patients were aged 18 to 65. The PBMCs studied were ones that came from 9 to 10 ml fresh peripheral blood. The CDR3 sequence is 12 residues long. The ends were cut back, 4 bases at V and 5 bases at J, with 10 bases in the middle. The germline V gene encodes CDR1 DFQATT and CDR2 SNEGSKA (reference sequence). As regards this clonotype: Antigen unknown.

This clonotype originated in a man aged 50-59 years with Graves' hyperthyroidism. This chain links TRBV20-1 with TRBJ2-3, with D possibly being TRBD2 (5 bases). Sequenced sample: blood. CDR3 coding DNA: TGCAGTGCTATAGTGAGCGGAGATACGCAGTATTTT. Its translation is CSAIVSGDTQYF.